Following are 18 T cell receptor beta chains from one sample sequenced in a study of shared clonotypes between healthy human individuals. The data were produced by immunoSEQ multiplex PCR, yet TCRdb's version contains in-frame clones alone and is incomplete. The profile shows hundreds of thousands of clones, roughly 80% of them singletons. Sequencing input: PBMCs. Every receptor here comes from a woman between 35 and 50 years old in good health. Some clones in this sample may be carry-over from other donors' samples.

J is TRBJ2-5 and V is TRBV7-9, with TRBD1 matching over 9 bases. Trimming cost V 5 bases and J 2 bases; bases outside gene matches: 6. Germline V CDR1 and CDR2: SEHNR, FQNEAQ (reference sequence). CDR3 size: 15 residues. The CDR3 here is CASSPFDRGQETQYF. As DNA, the CDR3 is TGTGCCAGCAGCCCATTCGACAGGGGGCAAGAGACCCAGTACTTC. The complete variable domain, with remaining parts taken from reference TRBV7-9 and TRBJ2-5, reads DTGVSQNPRHKITKRGQNVTFRCDPISEHNRLYWYRQTLGQGPEFLTYFQNEAQLEKSRLLSDRFSAERPKGSFSTLEIQRTEQGDSAMYLCASSPFDRGQETQYFGPGTRLLVL.

The chain is built from TRBV5-1 and TRBJ2-1; 7 bases are a match to TRBD1. This CDR3 region has 14 residues. From germline, CDR1 is SGHRS and CDR2 YFSETQ. V lost 0 bases and J lost 4; bases outside the gene matches: 1. CDR3 DNA: TGCGCCAGCAGCTTGGAGACAGGGTACAATGAGCAGTTCTTC. Protein sequence: CASSLETGYNEQFF.

The chain joins TRBV5-4 to TRBJ1-2, with a possible D match to TRBD1 (6 bases). CDR3 length equals 15 residues. V shed 3 bases and J shed 4 bases, with 16 bases lying between them. CDR1 SGHNT and CDR2 YYREEE come from the germline V gene (reference sequence). The CDR3 reads CASSWGATPSYGYTF. CDR3 in DNA: TGTGCCAGCAGCTGGGGGGCAACCCCAAGCTATGGCTACACCTTC. Complete variable domain (other parts from reference TRBV5-4 and TRBJ1-2): ETGVTQSPTHLIKTRGQQVTLRCSSQSGHNTVSWYQQALGQGPQFIFQYYREEENGRGNFPPRFSGLQFPNYSSELNVNALELDDSALYLCASSWGATPSYGYTFGSGTRLTVV.

The chain links TRBV10-3 to TRBJ2-5, with a possible D match to TRBD2 (5 bases). The V gene lost 8 bases and the J gene lost 11 bases, with 15 bases spanning the gap. The CDR3 contains 11 residues. Germline values: CDR1 ENHRY, CDR2 SYGVKD. CDR3 bases: TGTGCCATCGGTACTAGTTGGGAGCAGTACTTC. Protein: CAIGTSWEQYF.

The J gene is TRBJ1-1, the V gene TRBV21-1; the DNA was not used to check the table's D call, TRBD1. TRBV21-1 is labeled a pseudogene. This CDR3 has 14 amino acids. CDR3 protein: CASSIDRKNTEAFF. Here the CDR3 DNA reads TGTGCCAGCAGCATAGACAGAAAGAACACTGAAGCTTTCTTT.

The chain carries TRBV4-1 and TRBJ2-7, with 12 bases lining up with TRBD1. Germline trimming cut 4 bases from V and 6 bases from J; bases unmatched to any gene: 7. This CDR3 has 15 residues. From germline, CDR1 is MGHRA and CDR2 YSYEKL. In nucleotides, the CDR3 is TGCGCCAGCAGCCCCAGCGGGACAGGGGGCCTCGAGCAGTACTTC. The encoded protein is CASSPSGTGGLEQYF.

This chain uses TRBV28 with TRBJ2-7, with 15 nucleotides matching TRBD2. The germline V gene has CDR1 MDHEN and CDR2 SYDVKM. The CDR3 extends over 17 amino acids. Trimming cost V 5 bases and J 4 bases; bases outside gene matches: 9. The chain's CDR3 is CASSPPGLAGGRYEQYF. The CDR3 coding sequence is TGTGCCAGCAGTCCTCCGGGACTAGCGGGAGGAAGGTACGAGCAGTACTTC.

This clone was found once. The chain has TRBV9 and TRBJ2-3; 7 bases are a match to TRBD2. The CDR3 length is 11 residues. V was pared by 3 bases and J by 9 bases, with 1 base of the junction left unmatched. Germline CDR1 reads SGDLS; CDR2 reads YYNGEE. Here the CDR3 DNA reads TGTGCCAGCAGCGGGGAGGGGACGCAGTATTTT. Encoded protein: CASSGEGTQYF.

This clone appeared once. CDR3 in DNA: TGTGCCAGCAGTACAATCGCGGGGGGCGTCTACGAGCAGTACTTC. As protein: CASSTIAGGVYEQYF. The chain combines TRBV28 with TRBJ2-7; 8 nucleotides match TRBD2. Trimming took 5 bases from V and 3 from J; bases not matched to a gene: 9. CDR3 length: 15 residues. Germline CDR1 and CDR2: MDHEN and SYDVKM.

The chain employs TRBV10-3 and TRBJ1-5; D is unclear. This CDR3 comprises 16 residues. CDR1 ENHRY and CDR2 SYGVKD come from the germline V gene. The V gene lost 2 bases and the J gene lost 2 bases, with 13 bases spanning the gap. The DNA for the CDR3 is TGTGCCATCAGTGAGACAGTCTCGGCAGGCAATCAGCCCCAGCATTTT. Amino acids: CAISETVSAGNQPQHF.

The gene calls are TRBV30 and TRBJ2-7; D perhaps matches TRBD2 (5 bases). Germline V gives CDR1 GTSNPN, CDR2 SVGIG (reference sequence). V gave up 5 bases and J gave up 6 bases, with 17 bases separating them. This CDR3 has 13 amino acids. For the CDR3, the DNA is TGTGCCTGGTATAAGGAGGAAGTCTCCGAGCAGTACTTC. Translating gives CAWYKEEVSEQYF.

This chain links TRBV5-1 with TRBJ2-2, with 8 nucleotides matching TRBD1. The CDR3 extends over 15 amino acids. The germline CDR1 and CDR2 sequences are SGHRS and YFSETQ. V lost 2 bases to trimming and J lost 3 bases; unmatched junction nucleotides: 3. In DNA form, the CDR3 reads TGCGCCAGCAGCTTCCGGGACAGGTACACCGGGGAGCTGTTTTTT. Translated, it gives CASSFRDRYTGELFF.

A word on this clone: Since the CDR3 does not end with the conserved phenylalanine or tryptophan, this likely comes from a read error. The limits of the CDR3 on the DNA are not certain, so only TCRdb's listed CDR3 is given. The chain employs TRBV6-1 and TRBJ2-7; the tabulated D call, TRBD1, remains unverified against the DNA. Germline V gene data show CDR1 as MNHNS and CDR2 as SASEGT. The CDR3 extends over 11 residues, inclusive of both ends. The CDR3 is CASSEGFQGWI.

As regards this clone: The same CDR3 arises from other DNA sequences in this sample as well. The CDR3 DNA reads TGTGCCAGCTCACCGAGCGGCAATGAGCAGTTCTTC. This encodes CASSPSGNEQFF. The rearrangement joins TRBV18 to TRBJ2-1; a weak D match, TRBD2 (5 bases). This CDR3 spans 12 amino acids. CDR1 and CDR2 from the germline V gene are KGHSH and LQKENI. Trimming shortened V by 3 bases and J by 6 bases, and 6 bases separated the two germline ends.

V and J are TRBV6-5 and TRBJ2-1; D might be TRBD2 (6 bases). This CDR3 comprises 15 residues. CDR1 is MNHEY and CDR2 is SVGAGI in the germline V gene. V was trimmed by 5 bases and J by 0 bases, leaving 11 bases between them. The CDR3 protein is CASSRDSSSYNEQFF. The CDR3 DNA follows: TGTGCCAGCAGTCGGGACTCAAGCTCCTACAATGAGCAGTTCTTC.

The V call is TRBV6-1, the J call TRBJ1-4; D unclear. V shed 0 bases and J shed 0 bases, with 8 bases lying between them. The CDR3 is 16 residues long. Germline V CDR1 and CDR2: MNHNS, SASEGT. The chain's CDR3 is CASSEALASTNEKLFF. As DNA, the CDR3 is TGTGCCAGCAGTGAAGCGCTGGCTTCAACTAATGAAAAACTGTTTTTT.

This chain uses TRBV5-5 with TRBJ1-1; tentative D call: TRBD1 (5 bases). Germline CDR1 SGHKS, CDR2 YYEKEE (reference sequence). V gave up 4 bases and J gave up 1 base, with 14 bases separating them. This CDR3 has 15 amino acids. As DNA, the CDR3 is TGTGCCAGCAGCCCCGGGGCCCGTTGGAACACTGAAGCTTTCTTT. Amino acid sequence: CASSPGARWNTEAFF.

To note about this clone: Distinct nucleotide sequences in the sample also encode this CDR3. The rearrangement joins TRBV28 to TRBJ2-7; unclear D gene. This CDR3 comprises 11 residues. Germline V gene lookup returns CDR1 MDHEN and CDR2 SYDVKM. V shed 2 bases and J shed 3 bases, with 2 bases lying between them. For the CDR3, the DNA is TGTGCCAGCAGTTTACGCTACGAGCAGTACTTC. It encodes CASSLRYEQYF.